These T cell receptor beta chains were read from a single sample in a study of CD8+ T cells in alopecia areata. Clones were read by immunoSEQ multiplex PCR, and TCRdb kept only the in-frame ones, dropping some. Of about 82,000 clones in the sample, just over 50% were seen once. The sample was NKG2D-high CD8+ T cells sorted from blood. The receptors shown here come from a human donor with alopecia areata. Both conserved end residues are part of each CDR3. D genes are given only for firm matches. Not every row has a clone size; where given, it reads once, few, many or a size class.

v_call	j_call	d_call	clone_size	cdr3_aa	cdr3_nt
TRBV5-6	TRBJ1-1	-	-	CASSLMGAGTEAFF	TGTGCCAGCAGCCTAATGGGGGCAGGAACTGAAGCTTTCTTT
TRBV14	TRBJ2-7	-	few	CASSQDLSRYHEQYF	TGTGCCAGCAGCCAAGATCTTAGTAGGTATCACGAGCAGTACTTC
TRBV5-1	TRBJ2-5	TRBD2	-	CASSSFTGGRETQYF	TGCGCCAGCAGCTCGTTTACGGGAGGCCGAGAGACCCAGTACTTC
TRBV5-6	TRBJ2-7	-	-	CASSGRGRGPYEQYF	TGTGCCAGCAGCGGCAGGGGTAGGGGACCCTACGAGCAGTACTTC
TRBV30	TRBJ2-2	-	-	CAWSDPRLPSGELFF	TGTGCCTGGAGTGACCCTAGACTCCCTAGCGGGGAGCTGTTTTTT
TRBV2	TRBJ2-7	-	few	CASGNNDNYEQYF	TGTGCCAGCGGAAACAATGACAACTACGAGCAGTACTTC
TRBV27	TRBJ1-6	-	-	CASSLQGSNSPLHF	TGTGCCAGCAGTCTCCAGGGATCTAATTCACCCCTCCACTTT
TRBV4-3	TRBJ2-3	-	-	CASSQDGATDTQYF	TGCGCCAGCAGCCAAGACGGGGCAACAGATACGCAGTATTTT
TRBV6-5	TRBJ1-5	TRBD1	-	CASSPGTVNQPQHF	TGTGCCAGCAGCCCCGGGACAGTCAATCAGCCCCAGCATTTT
TRBV7-8	TRBJ1-2	-	-	CASSFGQGSTYGYTF	TGTGCCAGCAGCTTCGGGCAGGGCAGTACCTATGGCTACACCTTC
TRBV28	TRBJ2-7	-	-	CASRLIHEQYF	TGTGCCAGCAGGCTGATACACGAGCAGTACTTC
TRBV29-1	TRBJ1-1	TRBD1	-	CSARTGSGHTEAFF	TGCAGCGCCCGGACAGGGTCCGGGCACACTGAAGCTTTCTTT
TRBV5-6	TRBJ1-5	-	-	CASSLGTNQPQHF	TGTGCCAGCAGCTTGGGGACCAATCAGCCCCAGCATTTT
TRBV4-2	TRBJ2-7	-	-	CASSETDLASPGEQYF	TGTGCCAGCAGCGAGACGGATCTAGCGTCACCGGGGGAGCAGTACTTC
TRBV28	TRBJ2-5	-	-	CASSPPWTGETQYF	TGTGCCAGCAGTCCACCTTGGACTGGGGAGACCCAGTACTTC
TRBV27	TRBJ2-1	TRBD2	-	CASSQVGGNEQFF	TGTGCCAGCAGTCAGGTGGGGGGGAATGAGCAGTTCTTC
TRBV7-8	TRBJ2-7	-	-	CASSLGAEQYF	TGTGCCAGCAGCTTAGGGGCCGAGCAGTACTTC
TRBV18	TRBJ2-1	TRBD1	few	CASSPATGDNEQFF	TGTGCCAGCTCACCGGCAACAGGGGACAATGAGCAGTTCTTC
TRBV4-1	TRBJ2-7	-	-	CASSQIFPELGEQYF	TGCGCCAGCAGCCAAATATTCCCCGAATTGGGAGAGCAGTACTTC
TRBV2	TRBJ2-5	-	few	CASSETVEETQYF	TGTGCCAGCAGTGAAACGGTCGAAGAGACCCAGTACTTC
TRBV30	TRBJ2-7	-	-	CAWSGGGQGVYEQYF	TGTGCCTGGAGTGGAGGTGGTCAGGGTGTATACGAGCAGTACTTC
TRBV5-4	TRBJ2-1	TRBD2	-	CASSPTGGGGAKDEQFF	TGTGCCAGCAGCCCCACCGGAGGCGGGGGGGCTAAGGATGAGCAGTTCTTC
TRBV11-2	TRBJ2-5	-	-	CASRSGGETQYF	TGTGCCAGCAGATCAGGAGGGGAGACCCAGTACTTC
TRBV29-1	TRBJ1-1	-	-	CSAATEQGTEAFF	TGCAGCGCCGCGACTGAGCAAGGGACTGAAGCTTTCTTT
TRBV4-3	TRBJ2-5	TRBD2	few	CASSPLGLEVETQYF	TGCGCCAGCAGCCCCCTGGGACTAGAGGTAGAGACCCAGTACTTC
TRBV25-1	TRBJ2-3	-	-	CASSPEDTQYF	TGTGCCAGCAGTCCCGAAGATACGCAGTATTTT
TRBV2	TRBJ2-7	TRBD1	-	CASIVFSGGQGLDYEQYF	TGTGCCAGCATTGTATTTTCAGGTGGACAGGGGCTCGACTACGAGCAGTACTTC
TRBV28	TRBJ1-2	TRBD1	-	CASSPGTGGRGYTF	TGTGCCAGCAGTCCCGGGACAGGGGGCCGCGGCTACACCTTC
TRBV9	TRBJ2-5	-	-	CASSASGYQETQYF	TGTGCCAGCAGCGCGTCAGGATACCAAGAGACCCAGTACTTC
TRBV4-2	TRBJ2-3	-	few	CASSQEVTYF	TGTGCCAGCAGCCAAGAGGTGACGTATTTT
TRBV10-3	TRBJ2-2	-	-	CAISEGAHTGELFF	TGTGCCATCTCGGAGGGGGCACACACCGGGGAGCTGTTTTTT
TRBV4-1	TRBJ2-7	-	-	CASSQNYEQYF	TGCGCCAGCAGCCAAAACTACGAGCAGTACTTC
TRBV9	TRBJ2-3	-	once	CASSVEGGTIVTDTQYF	TGTGCCAGCAGCGTAGAAGGCGGGACAATAGTCACAGATACGCAGTATTTT
TRBV30	TRBJ2-7	-	-	CAWSVRATRYF	TGTGCCTGGAGTGTACGGGCTACGCGGTACTTC
TRBV5-1	TRBJ2-5	TRBD1	-	CASSSGERGRETQYF	TGCGCCAGCAGCTCTGGGGAAAGGGGGCGCGAGACCCAGTACTTC
TRBV29-1	TRBJ2-1	TRBD2	-	CSVEVPSGSPEQFF	TGCAGCGTTGAAGTGCCTAGCGGGAGTCCTGAGCAGTTCTTC
TRBV29-1	TRBJ2-1	-	few	CSVEGTIRNNEQFF	TGCAGCGTTGAGGGGACGATCCGAAACAATGAGCAGTTCTTC
TRBV27	TRBJ2-1	-	-	CASSLGASDQQFF	TGTGCCAGCAGTTTAGGGGCTAGCGACCAGCAGTTCTTC
TRBV13	TRBJ1-2	-	-	CASSEGTLYGYTF	TGTGCCAGCAGCGAGGGGACGCTCTATGGCTACACCTTC
TRBV29-1	TRBJ2-2	-	few	CSVDPGANTGELFF	TGCAGCGTTGACCCCGGGGCGAACACCGGGGAGCTGTTTTTT
TRBV29-1	TRBJ1-1	-	-	CSVVNTEAFF	TGCAGCGTTGTAAACACTGAAGCTTTCTTT
TRBV28	TRBJ2-5	TRBD1	-	CASSLVTGRETQYF	TGTGCCAGCAGTCTAGTGACAGGGCGGGAGACCCAGTACTTC
TRBV12-5	TRBJ2-3	-	-	CASQGSTLDTQYF	TGTGCTAGCCAGGGGAGTACCTTAGATACGCAGTATTTT
TRBV30	TRBJ2-3	TRBD2	-	CAFAAAGGADTQYF	TGTGCCTTCGCGGCGGCGGGAGGTGCAGATACGCAGTATTTT
TRBV5-1	TRBJ1-1	TRBD1	once	CASSRDRGEAFF	TGCGCCAGCAGCCGTGACAGGGGTGAAGCTTTCTTT
TRBV29-1	TRBJ2-5	TRBD2	few	CSVDRIQGLAGVGQETQYF	TGCAGCGTTGATCGTATTCAGGGACTAGCGGGAGTTGGGCAAGAGACCCAGTACTTC
TRBV28	TRBJ2-7	-	-	CASSLATGAPYEQYF	TGTGCCAGCAGTCTAGCAACGGGTGCCCCCTACGAGCAGTACTTC
TRBV5-6	TRBJ1-6	TRBD1	-	CASSFGQGVLHF	TGTGCCAGCAGCTTTGGACAGGGGGTCCTCCACTTT
TRBV14	TRBJ2-7	-	-	CASSQDGHLYEQYF	TGTGCCAGCAGCCAAGATGGGCACCTCTACGAGCAGTACTTC
TRBV27	TRBJ2-3	-	-	CASSLRPYTDTQYF	TGTGCCAGCAGTTTACGCCCCTACACAGATACGCAGTATTTT
TRBV4-1	TRBJ2-3	-	-	CASSQVAGTDTQYF	TGCGCCAGCAGCCAAGTGGCGGGGACAGATACGCAGTATTTT
TRBV28	TRBJ2-7	-	-	CASSLRGEQYF	TGTGCCAGCAGTTTACGGGGCGAGCAGTACTTC
TRBV30	TRBJ2-1	TRBD2	-	CAGGTSHLFF	TGTGCCGGGGGGACTAGCCACCTCTTCTTC
TRBV5-1	TRBJ2-1	TRBD1	-	CASSWTGGDTTEQFF	TGCGCCAGCAGCTGGACAGGGGGCGATACCACTGAGCAGTTCTTC
TRBV2	TRBJ2-7	-	once	CASSDRDGTYEQYF	TGTGCCAGCAGTGACCGGGACGGGACCTACGAGCAGTACTTC